One sample yielded the 2 T cell receptor beta chains listed below, sequenced in a study of cytomegalovirus exposure and HLA in healthy donors. The PCR was carried out with 60 Vbeta primers and 13 Jbeta primers. Using immunoSEQ multiplex PCR, the repertoire was profiled, and TCRdb retains in-frame clones only, with some absent. In the table there are 150,000 to 200,000 clones, around 80% of which are singletons. Sequenced sample: PBMCs. The receptors stem from a woman in her twenties or thirties in good health and CMV-seropositive.

CDR3 amino acids: CSVQTGVADEQYF. CDR3 in DNA: TGCAGCGTGCAGACAGGGGTGGCGGACGAGCAGTACTTC. The chain joins TRBV29-1 to TRBJ2-7, with 8 positions matching TRBD1. This CDR3 is built from 13 residues. V trimming: 6 bases; J trimming: 5 bases; junction bases outside the gene matches: 9. In germline, CDR1 is SQVTM, CDR2 ANQGSEA.

The genes are TRBV18 and TRBJ1-4; D is possibly TRBD1 (5 bases). This CDR3 has 16 residues. CDR1 is KGHSH, CDR2 LQKENI, per germline. Trimming removed 6 bases at V and 8 bases at J, with 22 bases between. The CDR3 sequence: CASSPGGPQAGEKLFF. The CDR3 bases are TGTGCCAGCTCCCCCGGGGGACCTCAGGCGGGGGAAAAACTGTTTTTT.